A selection of T cell receptor beta chains follows, all from one sample in a study of CD8+ T cells in alopecia areata. Repertoires were generated with immunoSEQ multiplex PCR, while TCRdb's copy carries only in-frame clones and drops some. The sample records about 190,000 clones, less than 65% being singletons. The specimen comprised CD4+ T cells sorted from blood, sampled at week 24, from a patient treated with tofacitinib. All receptors come from a human donor with alopecia areata. Each CDR3 is given with its conserved first and last residue. A D gene is named only where the DNA matches it firmly. Clone size is stated in some rows and not others, as once, few, many or a class when expanded.

TRBD1	TRBV10-3	13	TRBJ2-3	-	TGTGCCATCCGGGACAGGGGCACAGATACGCAGTATTTT	CAIRDRGTDTQYF
TRBD1	TRBV25-1	14	TRBJ1-2	-	TGTGCCAGCAGTGCCCCTATCCAGGGGGGGCTCTACACCTTC	CASSAPIQGGLYTF
TRBD1	TRBV10-3	14	TRBJ2-1	few	TGTGCCATCACCAAGGGACAGGGGGCCAATGAGCAGTTCTTC	CAITKGQGANEQFF
-	TRBV6-5	15	TRBJ2-3	few	TGTGCCAGCAGGCTCAAGTCCGCTAGCACAGATACGCAGTATTTT	CASRLKSASTDTQYF
TRBD1	TRBV25-1	13	TRBJ1-4	once	TGTGCCAGCAGAGACAGGGATAATGAAAAACTGTTTTTT	CASRDRDNEKLFF
-	TRBV6-1	10	TRBJ1-1	-	TGTGCCAGCAGTGAAGGAAAAGCTTTCTTT	CASSEGKAFF
-	TRBV6-1	13	TRBJ1-2	-	TGTGCCAGCAGTGAAGACAGGGTGCGTGGCTACACCTTC	CASSEDRVRGYTF
TRBD2	TRBV15	14	TRBJ2-7	-	TGTGCCACCAGCAGCGGGACTAGTTTTGGCGAGCAGTACTTC	CATSSGTSFGEQYF
-	TRBV5-6	13	TRBJ2-1	-	TGTGCCAGCAGCCGGAACCGGCTAGGGGAGCAGTTCTTC	CASSRNRLGEQFF
-	TRBV7-2	11	TRBJ2-2	-	TGTGCCAGCAGCTTGACCGGGGAGCTGTTTTTT	CASSLTGELFF
TRBD1	TRBV5-1	15	TRBJ1-1	-	TGCGCCAGCAGCTTGCCCTTACGGGACAGGACTGAAGCTTTCTTT	CASSLPLRDRTEAFF
-	TRBV9	18	TRBJ2-3	-	TGTGCCAGCAGCGTAGGTATCCAGGCAGCCGCTAGCACAGATACGCAGTATTTT	CASSVGIQAAASTDTQYF
TRBD1	TRBV29-1	15	TRBJ2-3	few	TGCAGCGTTGAACAGCGGACAGGGGGCCCTAGTACGCAGTATTTT	CSVEQRTGGPSTQYF
TRBD2	TRBV6-6	15	TRBJ2-1	few	TGTGCCAGCAGTCCAAGCGGGGGGTCCGGGAATGAGCAGTTCTTC	CASSPSGGSGNEQFF
-	TRBV29-1	11	TRBJ1-1	-	TGCAGCGCAGAGCGGAACACTGAAGCTTTCTTT	CSAERNTEAFF
TRBD2	TRBV11-2	14	TRBJ2-3	-	TGTGCCAGCAGCTTAGGACTAGCGGGAAATACGCAGTATTTT	CASSLGLAGNTQYF
-	TRBV2	14	TRBJ2-7	-	TGTGCCAGCATATGGCAGGGCTCATCGGCCGAGCAGTACTTC	CASIWQGSSAEQYF
TRBD1	TRBV29-1	14	TRBJ1-2	-	TGCAGCGTTGTCCGGACAGGGGGCTCCTATGGCTACACCTTC	CSVVRTGGSYGYTF
TRBD2	TRBV4-3	16	TRBJ2-4	-	TGCGCCAGCAGCCAAAGACTAGCGGGGCTCTTGAACATTCAGTACTTC	CASSQRLAGLLNIQYF
TRBD1	TRBV9	15	TRBJ1-2	-	TGTGCCAGCAGCCTCTACAGGGGAGATAGCTATGGCTACACCTTC	CASSLYRGDSYGYTF